Listed here is a single T cell receptor (beta chain). The antigen is not known. The data stem from a study of cytomegalovirus exposure and HLA in healthy donors. This CDR3 has 15 amino acids. Germline assignment: CDR1 MNHNS and CDR2 SASEGT. The V end was cut by 1 base, the J end by 8 bases, with 14 bases between. The PCR made use of 60 Vbeta and 13 Jbeta primers. Here immunoSEQ multiplex PCR was the method, and the copy in TCRdb shows in-frame clones only, minus some. The table shows some 130,000 clones, with just under 80% occurring only once. Study-level points and caveats: Listed as cytomegalovirus-associated were 150 to 200 TCR beta chains. Three chains linked to CMV were shown in vitro to be specific for CMV antigens. Segments of the TCR beta V type were, in most cases, productive about 90% or about 30% of the time in an earlier analysis. Analyses of presence/absence relied on an assumption of roughly uniform sequencing depth across donors.

The source is a woman aged 40-49 years in good health and CMV-seronegative. This rearrangement joins TRBV6-1 to TRBJ1-4; D remains unclear. The sequenced sample consisted of PBMCs. The CDR3 region is CASSEEWEVGEKLFF. In DNA form, the CDR3 reads TGTGCCAGCAGTGAAGAATGGGAGGTAGGGGAAAAACTGTTTTTT.